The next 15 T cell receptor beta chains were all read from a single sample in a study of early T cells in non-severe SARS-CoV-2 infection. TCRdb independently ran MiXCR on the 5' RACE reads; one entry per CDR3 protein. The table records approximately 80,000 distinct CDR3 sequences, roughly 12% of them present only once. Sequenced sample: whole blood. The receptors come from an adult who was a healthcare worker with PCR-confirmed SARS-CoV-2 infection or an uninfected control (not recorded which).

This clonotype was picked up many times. The CDR3 sequence: CASSRTSGDNEQFF. In DNA form, the CDR3 reads TGTGCCAGTAGCCGGACTAGCGGGGACAATGAGCAGTTCTTC. The V gene is TRBV19, the J gene TRBJ2-1, with TRBD2 identical over 12 bases. The CDR3 is 14 residues long. The germline CDR1 and CDR2 sequences are LNHDA and SQIVND (reference sequence). The J segment lost 5 bases and the V segment lost 6 bases, leaving 2 bases of the junction unmatched.

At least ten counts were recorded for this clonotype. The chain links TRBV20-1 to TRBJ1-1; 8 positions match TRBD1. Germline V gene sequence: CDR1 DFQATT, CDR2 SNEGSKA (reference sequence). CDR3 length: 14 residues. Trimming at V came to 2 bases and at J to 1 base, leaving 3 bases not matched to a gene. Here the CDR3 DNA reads TGCAGTGCTAGATTAGGACAGGGGAACACTGAAGCTTTCTTT. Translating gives CSARLGQGNTEAFF.

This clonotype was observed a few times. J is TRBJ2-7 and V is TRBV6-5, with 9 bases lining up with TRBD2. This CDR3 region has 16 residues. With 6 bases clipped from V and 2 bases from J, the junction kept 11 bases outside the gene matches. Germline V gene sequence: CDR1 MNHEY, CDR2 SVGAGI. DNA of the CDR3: TGTGCCAGCAGCCCTCTGAGCGGGAGGTTTCCCTACGAGCAGTACTTC. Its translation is CASSPLSGRFPYEQYF.

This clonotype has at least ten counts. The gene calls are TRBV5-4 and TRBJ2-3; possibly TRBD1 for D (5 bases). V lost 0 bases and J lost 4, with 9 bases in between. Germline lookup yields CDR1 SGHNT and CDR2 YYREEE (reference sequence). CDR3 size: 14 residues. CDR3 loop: CASSLAGPSDTQYF. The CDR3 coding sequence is TGTGCCAGCAGCTTGGCAGGGCCCTCAGATACGCAGTATTTT.

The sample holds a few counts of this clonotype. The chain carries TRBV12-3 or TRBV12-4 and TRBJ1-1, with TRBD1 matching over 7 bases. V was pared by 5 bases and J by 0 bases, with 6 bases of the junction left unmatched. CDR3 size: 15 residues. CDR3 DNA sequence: TGTGCCAGCAGTCCGCAGGGACAGATGAACACTGAAGCTTTCTTT. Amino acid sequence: CASSPQGQMNTEAFF.

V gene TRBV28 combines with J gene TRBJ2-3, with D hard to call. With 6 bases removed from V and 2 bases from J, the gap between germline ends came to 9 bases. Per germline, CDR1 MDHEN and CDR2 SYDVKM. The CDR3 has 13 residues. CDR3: CASSPVATDTQYF. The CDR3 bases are TGTGCCAGCAGCCCGGTGGCCACAGATACGCAGTATTTT.

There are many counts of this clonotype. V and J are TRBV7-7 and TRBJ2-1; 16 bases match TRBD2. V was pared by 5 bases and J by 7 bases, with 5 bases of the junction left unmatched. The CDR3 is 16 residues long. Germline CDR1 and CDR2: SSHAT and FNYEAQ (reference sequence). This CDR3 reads CASSKGLAGGDNEQFF. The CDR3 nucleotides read TGTGCCAGCAGCAAGGGACTAGCGGGAGGGGATAATGAGCAGTTCTTC. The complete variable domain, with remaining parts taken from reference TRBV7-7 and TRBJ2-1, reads GAGVSQSPRYKVTKRGQDVTLRCDPISSHATLYWYQQALGQGPEFLTYFNYEAQPDKSGLPSDRFSAERPEGSISTLTIQRTEQRDSAMYRCASSKGLAGGDNEQFFGPGTRLTVL.

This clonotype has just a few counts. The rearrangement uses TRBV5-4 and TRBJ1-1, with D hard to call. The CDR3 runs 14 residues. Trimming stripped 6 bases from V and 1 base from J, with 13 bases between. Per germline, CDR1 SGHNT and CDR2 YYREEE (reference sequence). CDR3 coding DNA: TGTGCCAGCACTCTGACCGCTGCGAACACTGAAGCTTTCTTT. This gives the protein CASTLTAANTEAFF.

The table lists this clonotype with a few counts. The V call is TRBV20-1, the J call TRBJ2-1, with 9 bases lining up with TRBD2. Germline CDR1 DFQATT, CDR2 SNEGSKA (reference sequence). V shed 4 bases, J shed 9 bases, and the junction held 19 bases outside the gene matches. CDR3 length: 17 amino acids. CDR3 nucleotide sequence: TGCAGTGCTAAGGGACTAGCTGGGAGGTCATCGCTTGGTGAGCAGTTCTTC. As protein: CSAKGLAGRSSLGEQFF.

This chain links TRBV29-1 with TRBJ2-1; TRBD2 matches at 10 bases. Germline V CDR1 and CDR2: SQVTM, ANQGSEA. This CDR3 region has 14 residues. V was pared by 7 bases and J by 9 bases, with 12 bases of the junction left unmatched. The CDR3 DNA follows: TGCAGCGGGGGTGGACTAGCGGAGGGAACTGAGCAGTTCTTC. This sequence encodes CSGGGLAEGTEQFF.

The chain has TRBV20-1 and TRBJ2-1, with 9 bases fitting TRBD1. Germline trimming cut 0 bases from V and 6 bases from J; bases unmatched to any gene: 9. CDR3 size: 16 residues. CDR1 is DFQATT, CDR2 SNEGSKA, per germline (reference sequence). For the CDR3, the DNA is TGCAGTGCTAGAGATTTTGGGGGGACAGGGTCCAATGAGCAGTTCTTC. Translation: CSARDFGGTGSNEQFF.

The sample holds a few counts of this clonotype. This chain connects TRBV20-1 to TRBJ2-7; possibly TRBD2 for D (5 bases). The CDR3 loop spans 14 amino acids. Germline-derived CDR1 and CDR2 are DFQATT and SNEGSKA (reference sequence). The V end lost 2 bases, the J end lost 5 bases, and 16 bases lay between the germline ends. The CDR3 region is CSARSDSKENEQYF. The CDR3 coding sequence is TGCAGTGCTAGATCGGACTCAAAGGAGAACGAGCAGTACTTC.

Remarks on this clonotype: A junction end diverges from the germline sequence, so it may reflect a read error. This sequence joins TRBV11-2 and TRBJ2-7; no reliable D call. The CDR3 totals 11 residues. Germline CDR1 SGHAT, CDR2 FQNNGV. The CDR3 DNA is TGTGCCAGCAGCCCAACCTACGGGCAGTACTTC. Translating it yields CASSPTYGQYF.

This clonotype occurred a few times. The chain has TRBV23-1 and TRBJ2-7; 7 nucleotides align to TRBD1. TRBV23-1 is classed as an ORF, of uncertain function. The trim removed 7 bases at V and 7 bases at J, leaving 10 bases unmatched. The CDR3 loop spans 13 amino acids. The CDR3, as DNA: TGCGCCAGCATTGGAGACAGGGCTGATGAGCAGTACTTC. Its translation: CASIGDRADEQYF.

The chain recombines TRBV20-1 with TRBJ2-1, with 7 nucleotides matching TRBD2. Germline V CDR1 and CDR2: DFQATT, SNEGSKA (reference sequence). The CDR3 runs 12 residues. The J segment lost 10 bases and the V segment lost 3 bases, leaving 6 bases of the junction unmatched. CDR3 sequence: CSARGLSGEQFF. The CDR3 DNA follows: TGCAGTGCTAGGGGGCTTAGCGGGGAGCAGTTCTTC.